The sequence of this TCR beta chain was determined in a study of T cells expressing NK-cell markers. Study details: Sorted CD3+CD56-NKG2C+, CD3+CD56+NKG2C- and CD3+CD56+NKG2C+ T cells were the source of the TCR beta repertoires. In the group of eight sequenced donors, seven were HCMV-seropositive and one was seronegative.

Points on this clonotype: Its specificity is not known.

No DNA is given; TCRdb re-called the 5' RACE reads and lists each CDR3 protein once. This sample's clone table lists hundreds of thousands of distinct CDR3 sequences. Study observations and caveats: In a group of 5 to 7 donors, dominant NKG2C+ clonotypes represented about 1.0-7.5% of CD8+ T cells. HCMV specificity of expanded NKG2C+ T cell clones remained unclear.

This TCR derives from a man between 18 and 35 years old in good health. Sequenced input: blood T cells: a sorted CD56 or NKG2C T cell subset, CD4+ or CD8+ T cells, or bulk PBMC T cells (not recorded which).

The CDR3 here is CASSSGGRGGTDTQYF. V is TRBV11-2 and J is TRBJ2-3; TCRdb outputs TRBD2, but without DNA this stays unchecked. The CDR3 is 16 residues long. Germline assignment: CDR1 SGHAT and CDR2 FQNNGV.